This T cell receptor beta chain was found in a study of cytomegalovirus exposure and HLA in healthy donors. With respect to this clone: As yet, its antigen is unknown.

Amplification used 60 Vbeta primers and 13 Jbeta primers. Clones were read by immunoSEQ multiplex PCR, and TCRdb kept only the in-frame ones, dropping some. The sample consists of about 90,000 clones, about 69% of them appearing once. The CDR3 loop spans 15 amino acids. Trimming stripped 4 bases from V and 4 bases from J, with 17 bases between. Germline-derived CDR1 and CDR2 are SGDLS and YYNGEE. Study conclusions and caveats: Across donors, presence/absence analyses took sequencing depth to be roughly uniform. Cytomegalovirus-associated TCR beta chains were listed, numbering some 180. Whilst most TCR sequences proved rare, a subset of public TCRs occurred across many donors.

The sequence was collected from a woman under 30 in good health and CMV-seropositive. The specimen was PBMCs. The chain joins TRBV9 to TRBJ2-5; the D gene is possibly TRBD2 (5 bases). The CDR3 is CASSFRLGGGETQYF. CDR3 DNA: TGTGCCAGCAGCTTCCGGTTGGGTGGAGGAGAGACCCAGTACTTC.